The present T cell receptor (beta chain) was sequenced within a study of T-cell reconstitution after alpha-beta-depleted transplantation in children. Trimming removed 2 bases from V and 0 bases from J, with 15 bases in between. Germline-derived CDR1 and CDR2 are SEHNR and FQNEAQ (reference sequence). The CDR3 is 17 amino acids. The TCRbeta library incorporated unique molecular identifiers. Using its own MiXCR run on the PCR reads, TCRdb lists one record per CDR3 protein. Found here are about 300,000 distinct CDR3 sequences, 10% of them singletons; the top ten hold approximately 7%. Overall study results and limits: As was reported, about two months after transplant, alpha-beta T cells came from several hundred expanded graft clones. There were some patients whose high TCRbeta diversity at day 60 came from surviving recipient T cells and thymic progenitors.

This clonotype occurred a few times. What it binds is not known. The sequenced sample was PBMCs, obtained before TCRalphabeta/CD19-depleted stem cell transplant. The TCR comes from a boy younger than two with acute myeloid leukemia, due to receive a stem cell transplant. The chain uses TRBV7-9 and TRBJ2-3; D might be TRBD1 (5 bases). The CDR3: CASSLNSWQGSTDTQYF. In nucleotides, the CDR3 is TGTGCCAGCAGCTTAAACTCATGGCAGGGTAGCACAGATACGCAGTATTTT. The full variable domain, rest sourced from reference TRBV7-9 and TRBJ2-3, is DTGVSQNPRHKITKRGQNVTFRCDPISEHNRLYWYRQTLGQGPEFLTYFQNEAQLEKSRLLSDRFSAERPKGSFSTLEIQRTEQGDSAMYLCASSLNSWQGSTDTQYFGPGTRLTVL.